The 13 T cell receptor beta chains reported below all come from one sample, sequenced in a study of blood T cell repertoires in COVID-19. The method was immunoSEQ multiplex PCR; TCRdb's version includes in-frame clones alone and lacks a portion of them. This repertoire shows 35,000 to 50,000 clones, roughly 92% found once; its top ten account for 9.2%. The sequenced sample was peripheral blood. The receptors shown here come from a man aged 50-60 years with active COVID-19.

The chain combines TRBV2 with TRBJ1-4, with 9 bases aligning to TRBD1. Germline V gene lookup returns CDR1 SNHLY and CDR2 FYNNEI. V trimming: 5 bases; J trimming: 8 bases; junction bases outside the gene matches: 6. The CDR3 totals 14 residues. CDR3 loop: CASSLGQGVEKLFF. The DNA for the CDR3 is TGTGCCAGCAGTTTGGGACAGGGAGTCGAAAAACTGTTTTTT.

The V call is TRBV24-1, the J call TRBJ1-3, with 9 bases matching TRBD1. V was clipped by 4 bases and J by 1 base; unmatched bases: 7. The CDR3 has 17 residues. Germline V gene sequence: CDR1 KGHDR, CDR2 SFDVKD. The CDR3 loop is CATSEPDGTGSGNTIYF. CDR3 sequence (DNA): TGTGCCACCAGTGAGCCTGACGGGACAGGGTCTGGAAACACCATATATTTT.

This sequence joins TRBV27 and TRBJ2-7; tentatively, D is TRBD1 (5 bases). The germline V gene encodes CDR1 MNHEY and CDR2 SMNVEV (reference sequence). CDR3 size: 17 residues. V lost 5 bases and J 2 bases, leaving 22 bases between the germline ends. This chain's CDR3 is CASSPHPRQGSTYEQYF. The CDR3 DNA is TGTGCCAGCAGTCCACACCCCCGGCAGGGAAGTACCTACGAGCAGTACTTC.

This chain joins TRBV9 and TRBJ2-5; 8 positions agree with TRBD2. Germline-derived CDR1 and CDR2 are SGDLS and YYNGEE. CDR3 length: 14 residues. After removal of 2 bases from V and 3 bases from J, the junction contained 3 bases not matched to a gene. CDR3 sequence (DNA): TGTGCCAGCAGCGTCGGGACTAGAGAAGAGACCCAGTACTTC. Protein product: CASSVGTREETQYF.

The gene calls are TRBV2 and TRBJ1-2; D is unclear. Trimming left V 6 bases short and J 1 base short, with 6 bases between. Germline V gene data show CDR1 as SNHLY and CDR2 as FYNNEI. This CDR3 contains 12 residues. CDR3 sequence reads: CASSTFNYGYTF. CDR3 nucleotide sequence: TGTGCCAGCAGCACTTTTAACTATGGCTACACCTTC.

The V and J genes are TRBV5-6 and TRBJ1-2; the D gene is possibly TRBD1 (5 bases). This CDR3 is built from 13 residues. From germline, CDR1 is SGHDT and CDR2 YYEEEE. Trimming shortened V by 3 bases and J by 7 bases, and 13 bases separated the two germline ends. The CDR3 spells CASSWGRGSGYTF. The CDR3 coding sequence is TGTGCCAGCAGCTGGGGGAGGGGAAGTGGCTACACCTTC.

Concerning this clone itself: The junction and the germline gene differ at one end; a read error may be behind it. The rearrangement joins TRBV7-7 to TRBJ2-7, with TRBD1 identical over 7 bases. The CDR3 extends over 15 amino acids. Germline-derived CDR1 and CDR2 are SSHAT and FNYEAQ (reference sequence). The CDR3 sequence: CASSFIGQDQYEQYF. The DNA for the CDR3 is TGTGCTAGCAGCTTTATAGGACAGGACCAGTACGAGCAGTACTTC.

V usage is TRBV19 and J usage is TRBJ2-1; 7 positions agree with TRBD2. Germline V lookup: CDR1 LNHDA, CDR2 SQIVND (reference sequence). The junction had 2 bases not matched to a gene; V was cut back by 6 bases and J by 0 bases. This CDR3 comprises 14 residues. The CDR3 DNA sequence: TGTGCCAGTAGGACTAGCAGCTCCTACAATGAGCAGTTCTTC. This translates into CASRTSSSYNEQFF.

The chain couples TRBV5-1 to TRBJ2-7; possibly TRBD2 for D (6 bases). V lost 4 bases and J lost 0, with 14 bases in between. In germline, CDR1 is SGHRS, CDR2 YFSETQ. The CDR3 sequence is 15 residues long. The CDR3 DNA is TGCGCCAGCAGCGGGGCGGGACGGACCTCCTACGAGCAGTACTTC. Encoded protein: CASSGAGRTSYEQYF.

This clone was detected once. The DNA for the CDR3 is TGTGCCAGCAGCCCTTTGGGACAGGGTTACAATGAGCAGTTCTTC. It is translated as CASSPLGQGYNEQFF. The chain has TRBV3-1 (or the pseudogene TRBV3-2) and TRBJ2-1; TRBD1 matches at 9 bases. CDR1 and CDR2 from the germline V gene are LGHDT and YNNKEL (reference sequence). Trimming removed 4 bases from V and 4 bases from J; junction bases left unmatched: 5. CDR3 length: 15 residues.

This clone occurred once. The chain recombines TRBV7-9 with TRBJ1-1, with unresolved D. Germline V gives CDR1 SEHNR, CDR2 FQNEAQ (reference sequence). V gave up 4 bases and J gave up 1 base, with 7 bases separating them. The CDR3 sequence is 13 residues long. In nucleotides, the CDR3 is TGTGCCAGCAGCTATACAGAGAACACTGAAGCTTTCTTT. Amino acid sequence: CASSYTENTEAFF.

The chain has TRBV3-1 (or the pseudogene TRBV3-2) and TRBJ2-5; 9 bases line up with TRBD2. The CDR3 runs to 17 residues. Unmatched junction bases numbered 10, after V lost 1 base and J lost 4 bases. Germline lookup yields CDR1 LGHDT and CDR2 YNNKEL (reference sequence). The CDR3 spells CASSQGIGGRARETQYF. The DNA of the CDR3 is TGTGCCAGCAGCCAAGGTATAGGCGGGAGGGCCCGAGAGACCCAGTACTTC.

The chain is built from TRBV3-1 (or the pseudogene TRBV3-2) and TRBJ2-5; D is unclear. V dropped 2 bases and J dropped 6 bases, with 13 bases sitting between them. Per the germline V gene, CDR1 is LGHDT and CDR2 is YNNKEL (reference sequence). This CDR3 has 14 amino acids. The CDR3 coding sequence is TGTGCCAGCAGCCAAAACAGAGACCTGAAGACCCAGTACTTC. Encoded protein: CASSQNRDLKTQYF.